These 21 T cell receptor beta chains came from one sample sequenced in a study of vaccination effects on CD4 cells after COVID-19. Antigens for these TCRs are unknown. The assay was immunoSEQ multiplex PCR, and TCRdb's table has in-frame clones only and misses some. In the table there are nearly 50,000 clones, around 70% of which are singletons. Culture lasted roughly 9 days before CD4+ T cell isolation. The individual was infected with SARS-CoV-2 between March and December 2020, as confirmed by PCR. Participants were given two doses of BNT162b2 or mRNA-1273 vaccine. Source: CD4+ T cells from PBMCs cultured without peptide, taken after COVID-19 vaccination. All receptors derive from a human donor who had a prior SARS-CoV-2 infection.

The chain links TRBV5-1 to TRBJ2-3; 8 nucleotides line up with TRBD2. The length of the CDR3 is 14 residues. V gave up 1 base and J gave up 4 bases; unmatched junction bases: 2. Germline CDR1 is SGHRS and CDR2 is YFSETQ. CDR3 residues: CASSLSGSADTQYF. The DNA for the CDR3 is TGCGCCAGCAGCTTGAGCGGGAGCGCAGATACGCAGTATTTT.

The CDR3 region is CASTVESGGYEQYF. The CDR3 DNA sequence: TGTGCCAGCACCGTTGAGTCGGGGGGCTACGAGCAGTACTTC. This rearrangement joins TRBV2 to TRBJ2-7; TRBD2 agrees at 7 bases. The germline CDR1 and CDR2 sequences are SNHLY and FYNNEI. V was clipped by 7 bases and J by 3 bases; unmatched bases: 9. This CDR3 has 14 residues.

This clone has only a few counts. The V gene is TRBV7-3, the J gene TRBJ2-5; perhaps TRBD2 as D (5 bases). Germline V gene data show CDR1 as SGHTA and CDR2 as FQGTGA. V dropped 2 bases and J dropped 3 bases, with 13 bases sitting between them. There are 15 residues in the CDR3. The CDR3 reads CASSLEVEAKETQYF. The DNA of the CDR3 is TGTGCCAGCAGCTTAGAGGTGGAGGCTAAAGAGACCCAGTACTTC. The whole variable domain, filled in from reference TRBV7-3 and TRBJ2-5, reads GAGVSQTPSNKVTEKGKYVELRCDPISGHTALYWYRQSLGQGPEFLIYFQGTGAADDSGLPNDRFFAVRPEGSVSTLKIQRTERGDSAVYLCASSLEVEAKETQYFGPGTRLLVL.

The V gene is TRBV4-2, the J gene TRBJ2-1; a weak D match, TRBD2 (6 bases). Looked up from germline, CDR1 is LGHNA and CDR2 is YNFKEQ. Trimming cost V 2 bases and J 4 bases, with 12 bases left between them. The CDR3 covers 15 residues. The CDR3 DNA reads TGTGCCAGCAGCCAATGGGTGGGGGGATACAATGAGCAGTTCTTC. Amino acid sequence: CASSQWVGGYNEQFF.

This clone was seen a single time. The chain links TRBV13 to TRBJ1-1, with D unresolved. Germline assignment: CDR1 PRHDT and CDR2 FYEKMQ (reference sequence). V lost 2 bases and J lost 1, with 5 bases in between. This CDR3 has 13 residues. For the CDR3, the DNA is TGTGCCAGCAGCTTACAGAGGAACACTGAAGCTTTCTTT. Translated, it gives CASSLQRNTEAFF.

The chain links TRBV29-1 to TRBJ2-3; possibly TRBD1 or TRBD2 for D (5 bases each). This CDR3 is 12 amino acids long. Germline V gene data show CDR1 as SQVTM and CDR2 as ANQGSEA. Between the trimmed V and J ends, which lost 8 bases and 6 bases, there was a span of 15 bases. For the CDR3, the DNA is TGCAGCACAGACGGGGCGGACGATACGCAGTATTTT. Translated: CSTDGADDTQYF.

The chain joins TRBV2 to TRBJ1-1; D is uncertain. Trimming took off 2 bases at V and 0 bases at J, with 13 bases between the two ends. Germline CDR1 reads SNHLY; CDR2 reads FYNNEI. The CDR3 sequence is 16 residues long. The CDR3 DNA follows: TGTGCCAGCAGTGAAACCCCTGGACTGCTGAACACTGAAGCTTTCTTT. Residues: CASSETPGLLNTEAFF.

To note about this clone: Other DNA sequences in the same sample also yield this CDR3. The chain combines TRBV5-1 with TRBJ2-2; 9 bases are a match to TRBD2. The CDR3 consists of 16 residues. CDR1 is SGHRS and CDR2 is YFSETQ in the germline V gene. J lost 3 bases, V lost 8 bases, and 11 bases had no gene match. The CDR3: CASRLPGLADTGELFF. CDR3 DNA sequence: TGCGCCAGTCGGCTACCGGGACTAGCAGACACCGGGGAGCTGTTTTTT.

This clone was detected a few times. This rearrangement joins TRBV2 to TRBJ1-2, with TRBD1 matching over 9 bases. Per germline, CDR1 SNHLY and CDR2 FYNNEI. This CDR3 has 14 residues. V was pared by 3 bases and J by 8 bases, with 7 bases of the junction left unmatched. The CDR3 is CASSELQGAGGYTF. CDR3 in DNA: TGTGCCAGCAGTGAGCTACAGGGGGCTGGGGGCTACACCTTC.

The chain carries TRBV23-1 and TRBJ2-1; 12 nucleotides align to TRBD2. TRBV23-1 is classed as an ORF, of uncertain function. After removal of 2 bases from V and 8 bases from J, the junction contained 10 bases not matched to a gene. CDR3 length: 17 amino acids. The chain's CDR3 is CASSQRVGLAGSDEQFF. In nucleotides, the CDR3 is TGCGCCAGCAGTCAAAGGGTTGGACTAGCGGGGAGCGATGAGCAGTTCTTC.

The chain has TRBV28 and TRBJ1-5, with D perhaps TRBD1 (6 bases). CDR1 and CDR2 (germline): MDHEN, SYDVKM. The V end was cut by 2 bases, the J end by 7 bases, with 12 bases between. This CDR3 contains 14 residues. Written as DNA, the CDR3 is TGTGCCAGCAGTTTACCAACAGGGATGCAGCCCCAGCATTTT. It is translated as CASSLPTGMQPQHF.

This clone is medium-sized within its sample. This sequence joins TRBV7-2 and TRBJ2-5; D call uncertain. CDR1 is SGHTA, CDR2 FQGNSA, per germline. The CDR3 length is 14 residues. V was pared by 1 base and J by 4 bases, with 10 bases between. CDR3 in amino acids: CASSLVAASETQYF. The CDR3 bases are TGTGCCAGCAGCTTAGTCGCGGCATCAGAGACCCAGTACTTC.

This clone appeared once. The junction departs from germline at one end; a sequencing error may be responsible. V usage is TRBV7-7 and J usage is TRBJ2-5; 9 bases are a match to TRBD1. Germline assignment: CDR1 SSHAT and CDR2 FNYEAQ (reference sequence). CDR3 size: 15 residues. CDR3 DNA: TGTGCTAGCAGCCGGACAGGGGAAAACCAAGAGACCCAGTACTTC. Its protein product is CASSRTGENQETQYF.

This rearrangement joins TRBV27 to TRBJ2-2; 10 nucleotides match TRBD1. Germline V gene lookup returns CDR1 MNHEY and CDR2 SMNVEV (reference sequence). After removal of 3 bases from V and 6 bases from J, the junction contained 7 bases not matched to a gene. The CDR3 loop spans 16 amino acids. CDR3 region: CASSFDRGRFAGELFF. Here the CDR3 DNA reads TGTGCCAGCAGTTTCGACAGGGGGCGGTTTGCCGGGGAGCTGTTTTTT.

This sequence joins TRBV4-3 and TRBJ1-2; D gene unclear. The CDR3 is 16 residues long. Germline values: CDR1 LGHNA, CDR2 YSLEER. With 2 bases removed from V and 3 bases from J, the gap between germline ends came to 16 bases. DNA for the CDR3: TGCGCCAGCAGCCAAAACCTTACACTAACCTACTATGGCTACACCTTC. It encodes CASSQNLTLTYYGYTF.

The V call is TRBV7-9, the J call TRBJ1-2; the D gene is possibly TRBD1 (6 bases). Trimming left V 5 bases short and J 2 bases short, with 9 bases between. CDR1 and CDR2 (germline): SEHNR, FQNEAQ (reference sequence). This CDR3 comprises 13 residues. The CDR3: CASSRDINYGYTF. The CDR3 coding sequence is TGTGCCAGCAGCAGGGACATCAACTATGGCTACACCTTC.

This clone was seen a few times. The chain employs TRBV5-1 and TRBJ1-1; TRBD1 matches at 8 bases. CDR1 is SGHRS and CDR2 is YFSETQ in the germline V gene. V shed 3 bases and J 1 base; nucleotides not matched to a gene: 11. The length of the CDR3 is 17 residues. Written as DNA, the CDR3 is TGCGCCAGCAGCTCAAGACAGGGGCGAGCGCAGAACACTGAAGCTTTCTTT. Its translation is CASSSRQGRAQNTEAFF.

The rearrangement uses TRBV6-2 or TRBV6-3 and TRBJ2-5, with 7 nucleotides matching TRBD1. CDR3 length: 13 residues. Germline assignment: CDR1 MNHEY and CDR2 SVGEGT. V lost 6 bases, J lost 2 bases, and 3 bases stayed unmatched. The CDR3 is CASSRDRQETQYF. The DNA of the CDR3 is TGTGCCAGCAGCAGGGACAGACAAGAGACCCAGTACTTC.

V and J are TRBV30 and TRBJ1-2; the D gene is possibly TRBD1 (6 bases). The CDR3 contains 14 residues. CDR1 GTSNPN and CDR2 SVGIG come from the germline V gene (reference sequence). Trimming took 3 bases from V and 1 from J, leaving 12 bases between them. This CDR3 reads CAWRRGGGNYGYTF. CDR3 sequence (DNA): TGTGCCTGGAGACGGGGAGGGGGTAACTATGGCTACACCTTC.

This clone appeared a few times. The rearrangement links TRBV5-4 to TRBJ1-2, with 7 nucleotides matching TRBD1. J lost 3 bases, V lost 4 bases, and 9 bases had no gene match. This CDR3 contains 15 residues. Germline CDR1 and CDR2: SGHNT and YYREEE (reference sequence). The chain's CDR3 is CASSIQGVMHYGYTF. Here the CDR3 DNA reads TGTGCCAGCAGCATCCAGGGGGTCATGCACTATGGCTACACCTTC.

The CDR3, as DNA: TGTGCCAGCACCCCCGGGGGGTCTCACAATGAGCAGTTCTTC. This sequence encodes CASTPGGSHNEQFF. The chain combines TRBV6-5 with TRBJ2-1; TRBD2 aligns across 7 bases. Germline values: CDR1 MNHEY, CDR2 SVGAGI. CDR3 length: 14 amino acids. V lost 7 bases to trimming and J lost 5 bases; unmatched junction nucleotides: 8.